Each of the 14 T cell receptor beta chains below was sequenced from the same sample in a study of blood T cell repertoires in COVID-19 (dated by TCRdb to 2018 to 2020). The protocol used for the library was the immunoSEQ multiplex PCR assay. The clones in this table, taken by TCRdb from immuneACCESS, are in-frame only. Not every clone is retained; where verified, under half of the shortfall comes from an unresolved V gene, and the cause of the rest is unknown. For this sample the table gives about 230,000 clones, of which 70% to 90% were detected only once. The ten most abundant clones make up roughly 2.7% of the sample. Sequencing used peripheral blood. The receptors originated from a woman aged 70-85 years with active or convalescent COVID-19.

The chain has TRBV3-1 (or the pseudogene TRBV3-2) and TRBJ2-1; TRBD2 agrees at 8 bases. V lost 4 bases and J lost 9; bases outside the gene matches: 11. CDR1 is LGHDT and CDR2 is YNNKEL in the germline V gene (reference sequence). The CDR3 contains 15 residues. CDR3 loop: CASSLRAGGMVEQFF. For the CDR3, the DNA is TGTGCCAGCAGCCTGCGGGCGGGAGGAATGGTTGAGCAGTTCTTC.

The rearrangement joins TRBV4-3 to TRBJ2-1, with 9 bases matching TRBD2. The CDR3 spans 18 residues. The V gene end was trimmed by 0 bases and the J gene end by 3 bases; junction bases not matched to a gene: 9. The germline CDR1 and CDR2 sequences are LGHNA and YSLEER. DNA for the CDR3: TGCGCCAGCAGCCAAGAGGTGGCTAGCGGGGCTGTCTACAATGAGCAGTTCTTC. This gives the protein CASSQEVASGAVYNEQFF.

Turning to this clone: The junction does not match germline at one end; this may be a read error. The rearrangement links TRBV12-3 or TRBV12-4 to TRBJ1-3; TRBD1 might be the D (5 bases). This CDR3 has 12 amino acids. CDR3 in amino acids: CASSQTPDSADF. In nucleotides, the CDR3 is TGTGCCAGCAGTCAAACGCCAGACAGTGCGGATTTT.

This clone was found a few times. This chain uses TRBV6-6 with TRBJ1-5; D unresolved. The CDR3 extends over 13 amino acids. V lost 6 bases, J lost 0 bases, and 6 bases lay in between. The germline V gene has CDR1 MNHNY and CDR2 SVGAGI (reference sequence). CDR3: CASRAGSNQPQHF. The CDR3 DNA sequence: TGTGCCAGCAGAGCGGGTAGCAATCAGCCCCAGCATTTT.

DNA of the CDR3: TGTGCCACCAGCAGAGATTTGAGCGGATACACAGATACGCAGTATTTT. Translated, it gives CATSRDLSGYTDTQYF. The chain links TRBV15 to TRBJ2-3, with D perhaps TRBD2 (5 bases). The V gene's germline CDR1 is LNHNV and CDR2 YYDKDF (reference sequence). V lost 0 bases and J 2 bases, leaving 12 bases between the germline ends. The CDR3 totals 16 residues.

The chain employs TRBV6-5 and TRBJ1-5, with 10 bases that match TRBD1. Germline values: CDR1 MNHEY, CDR2 SVGAGI. CDR3 size: 14 residues. Germline trimming cut 6 bases from V and 5 bases from J; bases unmatched to any gene: 4. CDR3 sequence reads: CASRTGTGDQPQHF. The CDR3 DNA follows: TGTGCCAGCAGGACCGGGACAGGGGATCAGCCCCAGCATTTT.

The chain has TRBV30 and TRBJ2-7; TRBD2 agrees at 9 bases. Germline V gene lookup returns CDR1 GTSNPN and CDR2 SVGIG (reference sequence). The V gene end was trimmed by 5 bases and the J gene end by 2 bases; junction bases not matched to a gene: 4. This CDR3 comprises 13 residues. The CDR3 nucleotides are TGTGCCTGGGAGCTAGCGGGAACCTACGAGCAGTACTTC. It translates to CAWELAGTYEQYF.

In nucleotides, the CDR3 is TGTGCCAGCAGCTTATATCGGGGGATTTCCTACGAGCAGTACTTC. It yields the protein CASSLYRGISYEQYF. This chain links TRBV7-9 with TRBJ2-7; D possibly corresponds to TRBD2 (6 bases). The CDR3 spans 15 residues. The germline CDR1 and CDR2 sequences are SEHNR and FQNEAQ (reference sequence). Trimming cost V 2 bases and J 1 base, with 12 bases left between them.

This clone showed up just a few times. V gene TRBV11-3 combines with J gene TRBJ2-1; D not resolved. Germline V gene lookup returns CDR1 SGHNT and CDR2 YENEEA. CDR3 length: 15 residues. The V and J ends lost 0 bases and 0 bases respectively, with 6 bases between them. CDR3 sequence: CASSLERSSYNEQFF. The CDR3 DNA reads TGTGCCAGCAGCTTAGAGAGGAGCTCCTACAATGAGCAGTTCTTC.

CDR3 sequence reads: CAVQSWTGALKIHF. Here the CDR3 DNA reads TGTGCCGTACAGTCGTGGACAGGGGCCCTGAAGATCCACTTT. The rearrangement links TRBV30 to TRBJ1-6; TRBD1 matches at 9 bases. After removal of 8 bases from V and 17 bases from J, the junction contained 19 bases not matched to a gene. From germline, CDR1 is GTSNPN and CDR2 SVGIG (reference sequence). The CDR3 runs to 14 residues.

The rearrangement uses TRBV6-6 and TRBJ1-5, with 7 bases fitting TRBD1. After removal of 0 bases from V and 1 base from J, the junction contained 3 bases not matched to a gene. This CDR3 has 16 amino acids. Germline V gene lookup returns CDR1 MNHNY and CDR2 SVGAGI (reference sequence). The CDR3, as DNA: TGTGCCAGCAGTTACTCGTCCAGGGGGAGCAATCAGCCCCAGCATTTT. Amino acid sequence: CASSYSSRGSNQPQHF.

The count of this clone is one. The CDR3 loop reads CASSYRGLDGYTF. CDR3 sequence (DNA): TGTGCCAGCAGTTACAGGGGGCTGGATGGCTACACCTTC. The chain recombines TRBV27 with TRBJ1-2; TRBD1 agrees at 9 bases. Trimming at V came to 4 bases and at J to 6 bases, leaving 3 bases not matched to a gene. The germline CDR1 and CDR2 sequences are MNHEY and SMNVEV (reference sequence). This CDR3 has 13 amino acids.

V and J are TRBV25-1 and TRBJ2-2; D may be TRBD1 (6 bases). The germline CDR1 and CDR2 sequences are MGHDK and SYGVNS. There are 13 residues in the CDR3. Trimming removed 6 bases at V and 8 bases at J, with 13 bases between. CDR3 DNA: TGTGCCAGCAGAAGACAGGTCGTTGGGGAGCTGTTTTTT. This gives the protein CASRRQVVGELFF.

The chain uses TRBV19 and TRBJ2-7; D is ambiguous. This CDR3 region has 15 residues. The germline CDR1 and CDR2 sequences are LNHDA and SQIVND (reference sequence). Trimming removed 3 bases from V and 4 bases from J, with 16 bases in between. CDR3 DNA sequence: TGTGCCAGTAGTATCGACTCTCAAACTTCTTACGAGCAGTACTTC. Residues: CASSIDSQTSYEQYF.